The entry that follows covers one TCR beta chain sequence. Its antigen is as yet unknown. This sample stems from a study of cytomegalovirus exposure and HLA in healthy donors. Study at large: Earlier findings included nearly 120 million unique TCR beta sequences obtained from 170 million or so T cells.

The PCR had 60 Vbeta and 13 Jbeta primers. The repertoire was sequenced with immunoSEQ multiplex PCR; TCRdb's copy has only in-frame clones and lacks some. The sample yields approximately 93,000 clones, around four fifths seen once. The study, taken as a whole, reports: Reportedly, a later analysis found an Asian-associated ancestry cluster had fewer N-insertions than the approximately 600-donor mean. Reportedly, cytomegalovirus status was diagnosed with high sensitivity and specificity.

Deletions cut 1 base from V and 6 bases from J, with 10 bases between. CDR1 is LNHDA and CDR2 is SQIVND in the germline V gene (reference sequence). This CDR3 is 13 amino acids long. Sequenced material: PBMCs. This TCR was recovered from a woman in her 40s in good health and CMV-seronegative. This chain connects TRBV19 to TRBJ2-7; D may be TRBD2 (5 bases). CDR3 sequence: CASSIGRRGEQYF. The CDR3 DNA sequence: TGTGCCAGTAGTATAGGGCGCCGGGGCGAGCAGTACTTC.